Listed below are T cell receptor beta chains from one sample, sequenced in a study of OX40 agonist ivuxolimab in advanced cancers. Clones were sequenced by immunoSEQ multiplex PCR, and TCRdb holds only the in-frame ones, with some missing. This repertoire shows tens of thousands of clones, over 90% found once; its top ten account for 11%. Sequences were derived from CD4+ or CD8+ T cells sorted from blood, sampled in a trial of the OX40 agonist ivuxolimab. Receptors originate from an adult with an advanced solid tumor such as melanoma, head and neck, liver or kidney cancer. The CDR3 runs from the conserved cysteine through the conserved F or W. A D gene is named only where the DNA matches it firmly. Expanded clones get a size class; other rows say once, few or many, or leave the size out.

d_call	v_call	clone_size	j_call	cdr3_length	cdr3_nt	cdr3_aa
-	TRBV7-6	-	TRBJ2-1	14	TGTGCCAGCAGGCCAGTAAGGAGCGGCAATGAGCAGTTCTTC	CASRPVRSGNEQFF
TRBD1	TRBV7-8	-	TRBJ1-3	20	TGTGCCAGCAGCTTACCGCTACCCCCGGTGGACAGGGGGCTTGGAAACACCATATATTTT	CASSLPLPPVDRGLGNTIYF
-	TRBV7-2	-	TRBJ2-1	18	TGTGCCAGCAGCTTAGTTGGCAGGCGAACCAGCTCCTACAATGAGCAGTTCTTC	CASSLVGRRTSSYNEQFF
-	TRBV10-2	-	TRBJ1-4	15	TGCGCCAGCAGTGACTCCCAAGGGACTAATGAAAAACTGTTTTTT	CASSDSQGTNEKLFF
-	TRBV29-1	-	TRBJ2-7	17	TGCAGCGTTGAAGATAGGGTTCGGACTAACGGAACCTACGAGCAGTACTTC	CSVEDRVRTNGTYEQYF
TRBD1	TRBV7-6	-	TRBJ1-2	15	TGTGCCAGCAGCTTAAGGACAGGTGGTAACTATGGCTACACCTTC	CASSLRTGGNYGYTF
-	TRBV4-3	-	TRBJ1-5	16	TGCGCCAGCAGCCAAGATCTCGGGGCAGGGAGGCAGCCCCAGCATTTT	CASSQDLGAGRQPQHF
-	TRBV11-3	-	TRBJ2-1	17	TGTGCCAGCAGCTTAGATGTGACCCTCAGGGGTTACAATGAGCAGTTCTTC	CASSLDVTLRGYNEQFF
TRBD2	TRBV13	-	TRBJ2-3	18	TGTGCCAGCAGCTTAGTAGGACTAGCGGGAGACGACACAGATACGCAGTATTTT	CASSLVGLAGDDTDTQYF
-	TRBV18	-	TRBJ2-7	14	TGTGCCAGCTCAGGCGGTGCAGGACCCTACGAGCAGTACTTC	CASSGGAGPYEQYF
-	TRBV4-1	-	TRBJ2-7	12	TGCGCCAGCAGTTCCCCACTTGGCGAGCAGTACTTC	CASSSPLGEQYF
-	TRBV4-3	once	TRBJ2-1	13	TGCGCCAGCAGCCACGGAGGGGGCTATGAGCAGTTCTTC	CASSHGGGYEQFF
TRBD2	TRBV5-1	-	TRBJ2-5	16	TGCGCCAGCAGCTTGGTCAGCGGGAGGGCCGTAGAGACCCAGTACTTC	CASSLVSGRAVETQYF
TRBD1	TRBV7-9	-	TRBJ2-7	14	TGTGCCAGCAACCCGGGACAGGGGAATTACGAGCAGTACTTC	CASNPGQGNYEQYF
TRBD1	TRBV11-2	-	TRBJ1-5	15	TGTGCCAGCAGCTTAGACATGGGACAGAATCAGCCCCAGCATTTT	CASSLDMGQNQPQHF
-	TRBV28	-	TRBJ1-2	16	TGTGCCAGCAGTTTACCCGCCAGTGAGGGAAGGAACGGCTACACCTTC	CASSLPASEGRNGYTF
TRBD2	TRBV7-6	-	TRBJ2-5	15	TGTGCCAGCAGCAGACTAGCGGGAGGGTCTGAGACCCAGTACTTC	CASSRLAGGSETQYF
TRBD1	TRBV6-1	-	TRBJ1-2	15	TGTGCCAGCAGTGGGGTGGACAGGGGGTACTATGGCTACACCTTC	CASSGVDRGYYGYTF
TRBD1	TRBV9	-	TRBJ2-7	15	TGTGCCAGCAGCGTCTGGACAGGGGAGACGGACGAGCAGTACTTC	CASSVWTGETDEQYF
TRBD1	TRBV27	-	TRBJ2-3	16	TGTGCCAGCAGACAACACAAAGGACAGGCCACAGATACGCAGTATTTT	CASRQHKGQATDTQYF
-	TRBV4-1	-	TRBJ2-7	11	TGCGCCAGCAGCCAAGGGGACGAGCAGTACTTC	CASSQGDEQYF
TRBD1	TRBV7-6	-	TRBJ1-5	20	TGTGCCAGCAGCTTAGCCTTACCGGGACAGGGTCTATATAGCAATCAGCCCCAGCATTTT	CASSLALPGQGLYSNQPQHF
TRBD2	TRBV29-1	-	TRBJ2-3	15	TGCAGCGTTTCGAGGACTAGCGGGAGGGCGGATACGCAGTATTTT	CSVSRTSGRADTQYF
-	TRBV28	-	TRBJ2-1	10	TGTGCCAGCAGTTTGAATGAGCAGTTCTTC	CASSLNEQFF
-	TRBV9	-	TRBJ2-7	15	TGTGCCAGCAGCGTAGGTTCAGGGGCTTCCTACGAGCAGTACTTC	CASSVGSGASYEQYF
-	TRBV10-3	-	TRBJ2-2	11	TGTGCCATCAGTGAGCCCGGGGAGCTGTTTTTT	CAISEPGELFF
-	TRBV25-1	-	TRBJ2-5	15	TGTGCCAGCAGTGAATATGGAGGAGAGGGGAAGACCCAGTACTTC	CASSEYGGEGKTQYF
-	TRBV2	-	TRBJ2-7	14	TGTGCCAGCAGTGTTCGAGGACTTATGTACGAGCAGTACTTC	CASSVRGLMYEQYF
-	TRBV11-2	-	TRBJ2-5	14	TGTGCCAGCAGGCCTGAAGGGAGTGGGGAGACCCAGTACTTC	CASRPEGSGETQYF
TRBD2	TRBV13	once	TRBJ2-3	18	TGTGCCAGCAGCGAGGGGCCACGGACTAGATCTCGCGCAGATACGCAGTATTTT	CASSEGPRTRSRADTQYF
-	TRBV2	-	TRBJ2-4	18	TGTGCCAGCCTCCCGGTACCTAGCGTTTTGTCCTCCAAAAACATTCAGTACTTC	CASLPVPSVLSSKNIQYF
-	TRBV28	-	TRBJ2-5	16	TGTGCCAGCAGTTTCCCACTCTTTGGGGGCAGAGAGACCCAGTACTTC	CASSFPLFGGRETQYF
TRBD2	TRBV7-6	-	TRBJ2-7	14	TGTGCCAGCACCATTGCGGGAGGAAATGGCGAGCAGTACTTC	CASTIAGGNGEQYF
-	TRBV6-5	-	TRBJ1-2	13	TGTGCCAGCAGTTACGTAAGGGGAAGGGGCTACACCTTC	CASSYVRGRGYTF
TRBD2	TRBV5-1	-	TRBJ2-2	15	TGCGCCAGCAGCTCAGGACTAGAGGTCGCCGGGGAGCTGTTTTTT	CASSSGLEVAGELFF
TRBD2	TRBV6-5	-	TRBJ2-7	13	TGTGCCAGCATGGCGGGAGGGTCAGGCGAGCAGTACTTC	CASMAGGSGEQYF
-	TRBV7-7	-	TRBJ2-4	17	TGTGCTAGCAGCTTAGCCAGGACCTCCTTAGCCAAAAACATTCAGTACTTC	CASSLARTSLAKNIQYF
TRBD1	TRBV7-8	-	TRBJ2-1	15	TGTGCCAGCAGCAGAGGACAGGGGGCTTACAATGAGCAGTTCTTC	CASSRGQGAYNEQFF